These T cell receptor beta chains were read from a single sample in a study of T cell changes during pregnancy in multiple sclerosis. The table came from immunoSEQ multiplex PCR; TCRdb's copy has only in-frame clones and leaves some out. Among about 28,000 clones listed, roughly nine tenths were seen once. This sample comprised CD4+ T cells from peripheral blood mononuclear cells, obtained in the second trimester of pregnancy. The receptors were sampled from a female donor with multiple sclerosis, enrolled in a pregnancy study. Each CDR3 is given with its conserved first and last residue. The D gene is left open where the match is weak. Expanded clones get a size class; other rows say once, few or many, or leave the size out.

TRBV19,.,TRBJ2-3,.,CASSFRVVTDTQYF,TGTGCCAGTAGTTTCAGGGTTGTCACAGATACGCAGTATTTT
TRBV7-6,.,TRBJ2-2,TRBD1,CASSFGTANTGELFF,TGTGCCAGCAGCTTCGGGACAGCAAACACCGGGGAGCTGTTTTTT
TRBV7-2,.,TRBJ2-3,.,CASSSRGRGTFTDTQYF,TGTGCCAGCAGCTCGAGGGGGCGCGGGACCTTCACAGATACGCAGTATTTT
TRBV29-1,once,TRBJ1-1,.,CSLRDSMNTEAFF,TGCAGCCTCCGGGATAGCATGAACACTGAAGCTTTCTTT
TRBV28,few,TRBJ1-2,.,CASSFGDTLDPGYTF,TGTGCCAGCAGTTTCGGGGACACCCTGGACCCTGGCTACACCTTC
TRBV7-3,once,TRBJ1-5,.,CASSFGPNQPQHF,TGTGCCAGCAGCTTTGGCCCCAATCAGCCCCAGCATTTT
TRBV7-3,.,TRBJ1-1,TRBD1,CASSPDRGQAEAFF,TGTGCCAGCAGCCCGGACAGGGGGCAAGCTGAAGCTTTCTTT
TRBV18,.,TRBJ1-2,TRBD1,CASSPRTGSSYGYTF,TGTGCCAGCTCACCCCGGACAGGTTCCTCCTATGGCTACACCTTC
TRBV6-5,.,TRBJ2-3,.,CASTQANTQYF,TGTGCCAGCACCCAAGCGAATACGCAGTATTTT
TRBV10-3,once,TRBJ2-5,TRBD2,CATNLGLAGEETQYF,TGTGCCACCAACTTGGGACTAGCGGGAGAGGAGACCCAGTACTTC
TRBV30,.,TRBJ1-1,.,CALERGGTEAFF,TGTGCCCTCGAGCGAGGGGGCACTGAAGCTTTCTTT
TRBV2,.,TRBJ2-7,.,CASSPVGMTYEQYF,TGTGCCAGCAGTCCGGTTGGTATGACCTACGAGCAGTACTTC
TRBV12-1,.,TRBJ1-2,.,CASSFSGRGNNYGYTF,TGTGCCAGCAGCTTTTCTGGGAGGGGGAATAACTATGGCTACACCTTC
TRBV7-2,.,TRBJ1-5,.,CASSLTSEPQHF,TGTGCCAGCAGCTTGACGAGCGAGCCCCAGCATTTT
TRBV4-1,few,TRBJ1-2,TRBD1,CASSQDGTVRTNYGYTF,TGCGCCAGCAGCCAAGACGGGACAGTGAGAACTAACTATGGCTACACCTTC
TRBV9,few,TRBJ2-5,.,CASSLSSHYQETQYF,TGTGCCAGCAGCCTATCCTCCCACTATCAAGAGACCCAGTACTTC
TRBV7-9,.,TRBJ1-2,.,CASSPGIDYGYTF,TGTGCCAGCAGCCCGGGGATCGATTATGGCTACACCTTC
TRBV11-1,once,TRBJ1-1,.,CASSLGARDKRTEAFF,TGTGCCAGCAGCCTCGGCGCACGAGACAAGCGGACTGAAGCTTTCTTT
TRBV7-3,.,TRBJ2-1,.,CASSLMGPLGYEQFF,TGTGCCAGCAGCTTAATGGGGCCCTTGGGATATGAGCAGTTCTTC
TRBV29-1,.,TRBJ1-2,TRBD1,CSVNPGQAYGYTF,TGCAGCGTCAACCCGGGACAGGCATATGGCTACACCTTC
TRBV12-5,few,TRBJ2-5,.,CASGSPPGETQYF,TGTGCTAGTGGTTCCCCCCCAGGGGAGACCCAGTACTTC
TRBV2,.,TRBJ2-7,TRBD2,CASSEAGLAGALYEQYF,TGTGCCAGCAGTGAAGCTGGACTAGCGGGGGCCCTATACGAGCAGTACTTC
TRBV19,.,TRBJ1-1,TRBD1,CASSISGQGTEAFF,TGTGCCAGTAGTATATCCGGACAGGGCACTGAAGCTTTCTTT
TRBV6-1,.,TRBJ1-1,.,CASSFTGSTEAFF,TGTGCCAGCAGCTTTACAGGGTCCACTGAAGCTTTCTTT
TRBV7-8,once,TRBJ2-1,TRBD2,CASSAVSGGYNEQFF,TGTGCCAGCAGCGCAGTTAGCGGGGGCTACAATGAGCAGTTCTTC
TRBV18,.,TRBJ1-6,.,CASSSDAGRDSPLHF,TGTGCCAGCTCCTCTGACGCGGGGCGGGACTCACCCCTCCACTTT
TRBV29-1,.,TRBJ1-5,.,CSVLGADQPQHF,TGCAGCGTTTTGGGGGCCGATCAGCCCCAGCATTTT
TRBV4-3,.,TRBJ2-3,.,CASSQVLSDTQYF,TGCGCCAGCAGCCAAGTACTCTCCGATACGCAGTATTTT
TRBV9,.,TRBJ2-1,.,CASSVEAGGVFWYNEQFF,TGTGCCAGCAGCGTAGAGGCGGGCGGGGTCTTTTGGTACAATGAGCAGTTCTTC
TRBV11-2,.,TRBJ1-5,.,CASSLMGLKNQPQHF,TGTGCCAGCAGCTTAATGGGCCTCAAGAATCAGCCCCAGCATTTT
TRBV6-5,once,TRBJ2-2,.,CASAAREDLGELFF,TGTGCCAGCGCGGCGAGGGAGGACCTCGGGGAGCTGTTTTTT
TRBV15,.,TRBJ2-2,.,CATTGGYRTGELFF,TGTGCCACCACCGGCGGCTATAGAACCGGGGAGCTGTTTTTT
TRBV29-1,.,TRBJ2-7,.,CSVGSYEQYF,TGCAGCGTTGGGAGCTACGAGCAGTACTTC
TRBV19,.,TRBJ1-1,TRBD1,CASSMVGQGGTEAFF,TGTGCCAGTAGTATGGTGGGACAGGGAGGCACTGAAGCTTTCTTT
TRBV28,.,TRBJ1-3,.,CASSLPGEGSGNTIYF,TGTGCCAGCAGTTTACCCGGGGAGGGATCCGGAAACACCATATATTTT
TRBV27,.,TRBJ2-7,.,CASSLRGASYEQYF,TGTGCCAGCAGCCTACGGGGGGCCTCCTACGAGCAGTACTTC
TRBV5-1,.,TRBJ1-2,.,CASSSGGRGGGYTF,TGCGCCAGCAGCAGCGGGGGGCGAGGGGGTGGCTACACCTTC
TRBV19,.,TRBJ1-6,.,CASSSRGVDSPLHF,TGTGCCAGTAGCAGCCGGGGAGTGGATTCACCCCTCCACTTT
TRBV30,.,TRBJ2-2,.,CAWSIRGTGELFF,TGTGCCTGGAGTATCCGGGGCACCGGGGAGCTGTTTTTT
TRBV5-1,.,TRBJ2-3,.,CASSLGTSDGTDTQYF,TGCGCCAGCAGCCTCGGGACATCGGACGGCACAGATACGCAGTATTTT
TRBV4-1,.,TRBJ1-2,TRBD1,CASSIAGGPYGYTF,TGCGCCAGCAGCATAGCAGGGGGCCCTTATGGCTACACCTTC
TRBV28,.,TRBJ1-2,.,CASSFASRDSGYTF,TGTGCCAGCAGCTTTGCTTCCCGGGATTCGGGCTACACCTTC
TRBV7-8,.,TRBJ1-6,TRBD1,CASSLGVFVRGLNSPLHF,TGTGCCAGCAGCTTAGGGGTTTTCGTCAGGGGGCTTAATTCACCCCTCCACTTT
TRBV4-1,once,TRBJ2-5,TRBD2,CASSQGGGNQETQYF,TGCGCCAGCAGCCAGGGCGGGGGTAACCAAGAGACCCAGTACTTC
TRBV5-6,.,TRBJ2-2,.,CASSWGQNTGELFF,TGTGCCAGCAGCTGGGGACAGAACACCGGGGAGCTGTTTTTT
TRBV14,.,TRBJ1-1,TRBD1,CASSGGQVRRNTEAFF,TGTGCCAGCAGCGGGGGACAGGTCCGGCGGAACACTGAAGCTTTCTTT